These 20 T cell receptor beta chains originate from one sample sequenced in a study of brain T cells in children with intractable seizures. This table comes from immunoSEQ multiplex PCR, and its TCRdb copy is limited to in-frame clones, with some not included. The table records some 80,000 clones, around 91% of them present only once. Sequenced here: peripheral blood, sampled at surgery. The source is a girl aged 2 to 10 with Rasmussen encephalitis and intractable seizures.

This clone was seen only once. The rearrangement uses TRBV2 and TRBJ1-1, with TRBD1 identical over 9 bases. The CDR3 is 12 residues long. The trim removed 6 bases at V and 12 bases at J, leaving 8 bases unmatched. Per germline, CDR1 SNHLY and CDR2 FYNNEI. For the CDR3, the DNA is TGTGCCAGCAGGGGGGACAGGGTGAGGACTTTCTTT. Translating gives CASRGDRVRTFF. Variable domain in full (rest from reference TRBV2 and TRBJ1-1): EPEVTQTPSHQVTQMGQEVILRCVPISNHLYFYWYRQILGQKVEFLVSFYNNEISEKSEIFDDQFSVERPDGSNFTLKIRSTKLEDSAMYFCASRGDRVRTFFGQGTRLTVV.

V is TRBV12-3 or TRBV12-4 and J is TRBJ2-7; D not resolved. V gave up 3 bases and J gave up 0 bases, with 6 bases separating them. The CDR3 is 13 amino acids. The chain's CDR3 is CASSFPDSYEQYF. DNA of the CDR3: TGTGCCAGCAGTTTCCCGGACTCCTACGAGCAGTACTTC.

This chain connects TRBV6-5 to TRBJ1-1; maybe TRBD1 (5 bases). Germline lookup yields CDR1 MNHEY and CDR2 SVGAGI. The V and J ends lost 6 bases and 10 bases respectively, with 24 bases between them. This CDR3 contains 15 residues. The CDR3 reads CASRAAITAGEVAFF. CDR3 in DNA: TGTGCCAGCAGGGCCGCGATCACTGCGGGGGAAGTAGCTTTCTTT.

The gene calls are TRBV5-3 and TRBJ2-7; D tentatively reads TRBD1 or TRBD2 (5 bases each). TRBV5-3 is noted as an ORF with a role that remains uncertain. The ends were cut back, 0 bases at V and 4 bases at J, with 14 bases in the middle. The CDR3 covers 15 residues. The CDR3 region is CARSLDQVGGYEQYF. The CDR3 DNA reads as TGTGCCAGAAGCTTGGATCAAGTTGGGGGATACGAGCAGTACTTC.

The gene calls are TRBV9 and TRBJ2-5; D remains ambiguous. Germline V gene sequence: CDR1 SGDLS, CDR2 YYNGEE. With 4 bases removed from V and 4 bases from J, the gap between germline ends came to 11 bases. This CDR3 is 13 amino acids long. DNA of the CDR3: TGTGCCAGCAGCCCAACGAACCTAGAGACCCAGTACTTC. Translation: CASSPTNLETQYF.

J is TRBJ2-2 and V is TRBV9; TRBD1 matches 8 bases. Germline V lookup: CDR1 SGDLS, CDR2 YYNGEE. The CDR3 runs 16 residues. The junction had 6 bases not matched to a gene; V was cut back by 0 bases and J by 5 bases. The CDR3 is CASSVDPRGRTGELFF. CDR3 nucleotides: TGTGCCAGCAGCGTAGATCCCAGGGGGCGGACCGGGGAGCTGTTTTTT.

This clone showed up just once. The V call is TRBV6-6, the J call TRBJ2-1; TRBD1 might be the D (6 bases). Germline V gives CDR1 MNHNY, CDR2 SVGAGI (reference sequence). The CDR3 loop spans 15 amino acids. V lost 4 bases and J lost 8, with 18 bases in between. The DNA for the CDR3 is TGTGCCAGCAGTTCAAGCTGGAAAGGGGGAGATGAGCAGTTCTTC. Protein: CASSSSWKGGDEQFF.

The chain is built from TRBV9 and TRBJ1-4; 8 bases are a match to TRBD1. V lost 0 bases to trimming and J lost 3 bases; unmatched junction nucleotides: 1. The CDR3 has 15 amino acids. Germline V lookup: CDR1 SGDLS, CDR2 YYNGEE. This CDR3 is CASSVATGANEKLFF. The CDR3 nucleotides are TGTGCCAGCAGCGTAGCGACAGGGGCTAATGAAAAACTGTTTTTT. Drawing the rest from reference TRBV9 and TRBJ1-4, the complete variable domain is DSGVTQTPKHLITATGQRVTLRCSPRSGDLSVYWYQQSLDQGLQFLIQYYNGEERAKGNILERFSAQQFPDLHSELNLSSLELGDSALYFCASSVATGANEKLFFGSGTQLSVL.

The V gene is TRBV5-1, the J gene TRBJ2-7; 7 nucleotides agree with TRBD1. Germline CDR1 is SGHRS and CDR2 is YFSETQ. The V segment lost 0 bases and the J segment 3 bases; nucleotides outside the gene matches: 3. The CDR3 is made up of 14 amino acids. The CDR3 DNA follows: TGCGCCAGCAGCTTGGGACAGGGCGGCTACGAGCAGTACTTC. Encoded protein: CASSLGQGGYEQYF.

CDR3 region: CASSQVGGGVPYF. The CDR3 coding sequence is TGCGCCAGCAGCCAAGTGGGAGGGGGGGTGCCGTACTTC. The rearrangement joins TRBV4-1 to TRBJ2-7; D is possibly TRBD2 (7 bases). CDR1 and CDR2 (germline): MGHRA, YSYEKL. The ends were cut back, 1 base at V and 12 bases at J, with 16 bases in the middle. This CDR3 is built from 13 residues.

This chain connects TRBV6-1 to TRBJ1-5; the D gene is possibly TRBD1 (5 bases). Trimming left V 4 bases short and J 0 bases short, with 13 bases between. The CDR3 contains 16 residues. Germline CDR1 is MNHNS and CDR2 is SASEGT. CDR3 amino acids: CASSGGGLYSNQPQHF. The CDR3 bases are TGTGCCAGCAGTGGGGGGGGATTATATAGCAATCAGCCCCAGCATTTT.

V is TRBV4-2 and J is TRBJ1-1, with D possibly TRBD1 on 6 matching bases. Trimming took off 1 base at V and 3 bases at J, with 18 bases between the two ends. The CDR3 extends over 17 amino acids. Germline CDR1 reads LGHNA; CDR2 reads YNFKEQ. This chain's CDR3 is CASSQVTGFRDDTEAFF. Here the CDR3 DNA reads TGTGCCAGCAGCCAAGTGACAGGCTTCAGGGATGACACTGAAGCTTTCTTT.

A single count supports this clone. The chain uses TRBV6-1 and TRBJ2-1; TRBD2 might be the D (6 bases). Germline CDR1 MNHNS, CDR2 SASEGT. The ends were cut back, 0 bases at V and 10 bases at J, with 19 bases in the middle. The CDR3 loop spans 16 amino acids. CDR3 nucleotide sequence: TGTGCCAGCAGTGAAGCGAGCACGGTAGGAGGGCTCGAGCAGTTCTTC. This sequence encodes CASSEASTVGGLEQFF.

The J gene is TRBJ2-3, the V gene TRBV6-4; tentatively, D is TRBD2 (6 bases). The germline CDR1 and CDR2 sequences are MRHNA and SNTAGT. The V gene lost 8 bases and the J gene lost 4 bases, with 13 bases spanning the gap. CDR3 length equals 13 residues. The CDR3 region has the DNA TGTGCCAGCCCCAGGAGGGGAGCAGATACGCAGTATTTT. Encoded protein: CASPRRGADTQYF.

The rearrangement joins TRBV3-1 (or the pseudogene TRBV3-2) to TRBJ1-2, with a weak D call TRBD1 (6 bases). Germline assignment: CDR1 LGHDT and CDR2 YNNKEL (reference sequence). With 4 bases removed from V and 6 bases from J, the gap between germline ends came to 12 bases. This CDR3 region has 13 residues. In nucleotides, the CDR3 is TGTGCCAGCAGCCTCGAACAGGGAAATGGCTACACCTTC. The encoded protein is CASSLEQGNGYTF.

The gene calls are TRBV27 and TRBJ2-7; tentatively, D is TRBD2 (6 bases). Germline assignment: CDR1 MNHEY and CDR2 SMNVEV (reference sequence). CDR3 size: 15 residues. V lost 9 bases and J 2 bases, leaving 20 bases between the germline ends. The CDR3 is CASSSYREVTYEQYF. For the CDR3, the DNA is TGTGCCAGTTCCTCCTATAGGGAGGTAACCTACGAGCAGTACTTC.

This chain connects TRBV28 to TRBJ2-1; D is perhaps TRBD1 or TRBD2 (7 bases each). Germline CDR1 and CDR2: MDHEN and SYDVKM. Between the trimmed V and J ends, which lost 7 bases and 0 bases, there was a span of 16 bases. The CDR3 has 16 residues. CDR3 amino acids: CASTSRGGISYNEQFF. As DNA, the CDR3 is TGTGCCAGCACATCCAGGGGGGGTATCTCCTACAATGAGCAGTTCTTC.

The genes are TRBV18 and TRBJ1-1; unclear D gene. This CDR3 spans 14 amino acids. V was trimmed by 3 bases and J by 3 bases, leaving 11 bases between them. Germline V lookup: CDR1 KGHSH, CDR2 LQKENI. CDR3 protein: CASSPEGTYTEAFF. As DNA, the CDR3 is TGTGCCAGCTCACCGGAAGGTACTTACACTGAAGCTTTCTTT.

The chain recombines TRBV27 with TRBJ2-2; the D gene is possibly TRBD2 (7 bases). CDR3 size: 15 residues. In germline, CDR1 is MNHEY, CDR2 SMNVEV (reference sequence). The V and J ends lost 4 bases and 5 bases respectively, with 14 bases between them. Here the CDR3 DNA reads TGTGCCAGCAGTTCCCGGGGGGCAGCTACCGGGGAGCTGTTTTTT. It specifies CASSSRGAATGELFF.

The chain carries TRBV19 and TRBJ2-7; tentative D call: TRBD2 (6 bases). V lost 3 bases to trimming and J lost 5 bases, with 17 bases between them. There are 15 residues in the CDR3. Germline assignment: CDR1 LNHDA and CDR2 SQIVND (reference sequence). The CDR3 region is CASSITGSGTHEQYF. CDR3 nucleotides: TGTGCCAGTAGTATCACAGGATCGGGGACTCACGAGCAGTACTTC. Combining the CDR3 with reference TRBV19 and TRBJ2-7 gives the whole variable domain DGGITQSPKYLFRKEGQNVTLSCEQNLNHDAMYWYRQDPGQGLRLIYYSQIVNDFQKGDIAEGYSVSREKKESFPLTVTSAQKNPTAFYLCASSITGSGTHEQYFGPGTRLTVT.